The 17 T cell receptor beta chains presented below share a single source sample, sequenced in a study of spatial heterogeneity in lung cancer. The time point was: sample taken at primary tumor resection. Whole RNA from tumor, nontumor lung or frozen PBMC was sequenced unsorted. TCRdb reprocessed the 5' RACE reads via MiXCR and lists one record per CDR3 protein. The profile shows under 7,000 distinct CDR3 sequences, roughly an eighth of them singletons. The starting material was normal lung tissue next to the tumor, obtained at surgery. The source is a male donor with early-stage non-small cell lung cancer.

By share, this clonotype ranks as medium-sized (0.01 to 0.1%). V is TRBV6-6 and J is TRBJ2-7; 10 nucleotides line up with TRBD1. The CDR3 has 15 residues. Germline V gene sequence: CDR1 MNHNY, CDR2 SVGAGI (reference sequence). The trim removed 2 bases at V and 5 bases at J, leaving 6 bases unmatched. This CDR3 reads CASSYIGTGVHEQYF. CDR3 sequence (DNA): TGTGCCAGCAGTTACATCGGGACAGGGGTCCACGAGCAGTACTTC.

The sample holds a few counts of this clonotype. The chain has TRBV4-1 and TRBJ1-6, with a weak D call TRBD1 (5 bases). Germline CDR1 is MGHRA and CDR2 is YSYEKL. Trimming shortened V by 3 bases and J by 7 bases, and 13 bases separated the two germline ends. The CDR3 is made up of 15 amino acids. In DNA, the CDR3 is TGCGCCAGCAGCCAGCCGGACATCCTCAATTCACCCCTCCACTTT. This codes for CASSQPDILNSPLHF.

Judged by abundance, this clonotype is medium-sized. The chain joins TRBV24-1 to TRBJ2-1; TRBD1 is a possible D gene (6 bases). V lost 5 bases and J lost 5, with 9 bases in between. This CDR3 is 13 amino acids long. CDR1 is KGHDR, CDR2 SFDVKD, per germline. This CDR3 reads CATSVGQDNEQFF. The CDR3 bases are TGTGCCACCAGTGTGGGACAAGACAATGAGCAGTTCTTC.

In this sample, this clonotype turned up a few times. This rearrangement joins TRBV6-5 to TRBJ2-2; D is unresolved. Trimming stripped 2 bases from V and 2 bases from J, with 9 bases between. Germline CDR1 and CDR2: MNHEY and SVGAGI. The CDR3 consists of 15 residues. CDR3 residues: CASSYGPENTGELFF. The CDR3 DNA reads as TGTGCCAGCAGTTACGGGCCAGAAAACACCGGGGAGCTGTTTTTT.

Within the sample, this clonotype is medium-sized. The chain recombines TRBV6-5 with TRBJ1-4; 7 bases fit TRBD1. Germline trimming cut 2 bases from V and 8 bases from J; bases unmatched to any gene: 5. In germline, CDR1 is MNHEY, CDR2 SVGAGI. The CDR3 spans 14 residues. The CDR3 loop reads CASSYQQGSEKLFF. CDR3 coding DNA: TGTGCCAGCAGTTACCAACAGGGGAGCGAAAAACTGTTTTTT.

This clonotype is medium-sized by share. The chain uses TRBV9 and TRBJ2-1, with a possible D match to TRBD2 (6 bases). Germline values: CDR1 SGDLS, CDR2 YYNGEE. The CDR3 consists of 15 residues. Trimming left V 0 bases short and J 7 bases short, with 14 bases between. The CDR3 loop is CASSVVGSGENEQFF. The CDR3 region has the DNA TGTGCCAGCAGCGTAGTTGGTAGCGGAGAGAATGAGCAGTTCTTC. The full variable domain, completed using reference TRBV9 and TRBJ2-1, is DSGVTQTPKHLITATGQRVTLRCSPRSGDLSVYWYQQSLDQGLQFLIQYYNGEERAKGNILERFSAQQFPDLHSELNLSSLELGDSALYFCASSVVGSGENEQFFGPGTRLTVL.

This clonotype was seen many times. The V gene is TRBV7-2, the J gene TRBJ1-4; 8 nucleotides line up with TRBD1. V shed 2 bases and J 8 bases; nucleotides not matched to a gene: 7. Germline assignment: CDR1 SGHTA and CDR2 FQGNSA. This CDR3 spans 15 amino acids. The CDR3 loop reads CASSLHQTGAEKLFF. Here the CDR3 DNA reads TGTGCCAGCAGCTTACACCAGACAGGGGCCGAAAAACTGTTTTTT.

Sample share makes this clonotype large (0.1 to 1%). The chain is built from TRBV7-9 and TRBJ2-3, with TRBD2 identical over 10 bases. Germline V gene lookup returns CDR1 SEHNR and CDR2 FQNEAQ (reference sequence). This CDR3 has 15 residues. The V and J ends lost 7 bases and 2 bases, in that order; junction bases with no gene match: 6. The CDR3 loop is CASIPGTSATDTQYF. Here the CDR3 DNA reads TGTGCCAGCATCCCCGGGACTAGCGCCACAGATACGCAGTATTTT.

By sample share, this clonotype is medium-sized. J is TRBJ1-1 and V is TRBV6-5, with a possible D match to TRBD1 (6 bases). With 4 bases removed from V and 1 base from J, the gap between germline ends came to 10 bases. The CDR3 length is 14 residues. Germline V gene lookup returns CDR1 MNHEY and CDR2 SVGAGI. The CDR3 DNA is TGTGCCAGCAGTTTACAGGGCTGGAACACTGAAGCTTTCTTT. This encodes CASSLQGWNTEAFF.

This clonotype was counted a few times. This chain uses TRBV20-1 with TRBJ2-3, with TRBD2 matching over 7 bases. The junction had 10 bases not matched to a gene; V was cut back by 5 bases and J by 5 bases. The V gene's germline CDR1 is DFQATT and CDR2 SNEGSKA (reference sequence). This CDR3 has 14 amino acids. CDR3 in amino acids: CSALLHRGEDTQYF. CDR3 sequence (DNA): TGCAGTGCTCTCCTCCATCGGGGGGAAGATACGCAGTATTTT.

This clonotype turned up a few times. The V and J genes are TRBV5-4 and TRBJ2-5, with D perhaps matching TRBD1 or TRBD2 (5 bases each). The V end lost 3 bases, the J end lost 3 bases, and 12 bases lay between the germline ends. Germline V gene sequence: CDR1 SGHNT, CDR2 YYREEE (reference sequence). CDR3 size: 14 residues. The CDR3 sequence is CASSSTGLKETQYF. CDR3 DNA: TGTGCCAGCAGCTCAACGGGGCTGAAAGAGACCCAGTACTTC.

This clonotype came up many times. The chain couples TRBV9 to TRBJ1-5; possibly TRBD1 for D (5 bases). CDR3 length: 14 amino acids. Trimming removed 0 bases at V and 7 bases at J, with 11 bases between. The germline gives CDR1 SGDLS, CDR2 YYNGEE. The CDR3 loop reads CASSVDGAGQPQHF. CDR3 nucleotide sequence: TGTGCCAGCAGCGTAGACGGGGCAGGACAGCCCCAGCATTTT. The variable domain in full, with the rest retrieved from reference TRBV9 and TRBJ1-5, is DSGVTQTPKHLITATGQRVTLRCSPRSGDLSVYWYQQSLDQGLQFLIQYYNGEERAKGNILERFSAQQFPDLHSELNLSSLELGDSALYFCASSVDGAGQPQHFGDGTRLSIL.

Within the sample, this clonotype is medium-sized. This CDR3 reads CSARASGRATTLNEQYF. In DNA form, the CDR3 reads TGCAGTGCTAGAGCTAGCGGGAGGGCCACAACGCTGAACGAGCAGTACTTC. J is TRBJ2-7 and V is TRBV20-1, with 12 bases matching TRBD2. V gave up 1 base and J gave up 5 bases; unmatched junction bases: 12. There are 17 residues in the CDR3. CDR1 is DFQATT, CDR2 SNEGSKA, per germline (reference sequence).

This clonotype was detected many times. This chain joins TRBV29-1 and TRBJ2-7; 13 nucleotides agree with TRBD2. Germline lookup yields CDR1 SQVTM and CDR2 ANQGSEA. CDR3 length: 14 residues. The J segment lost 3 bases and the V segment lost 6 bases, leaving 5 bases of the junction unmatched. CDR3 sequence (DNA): TGCAGCGTCCGGACTAGCGGGAGCATCTACGAGCAGTACTTC. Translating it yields CSVRTSGSIYEQYF.

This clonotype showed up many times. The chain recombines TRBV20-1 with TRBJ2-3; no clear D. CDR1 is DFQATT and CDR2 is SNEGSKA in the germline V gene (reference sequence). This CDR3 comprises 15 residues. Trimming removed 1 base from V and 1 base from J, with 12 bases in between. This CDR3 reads CSARVSGEGTDTQYF. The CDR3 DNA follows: TGCAGTGCTAGAGTTTCGGGCGAGGGCACAGATACGCAGTATTTT.

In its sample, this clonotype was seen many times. The CDR3 DNA sequence: TGTGCCAGCAGTTCCTCTCCGGGGTCTCACAATCAGCCCCAGCATTTT. The encoded protein is CASSSSPGSHNQPQHF. The chain recombines TRBV6-6 with TRBJ1-5; D not resolved. From germline, CDR1 is MNHNY and CDR2 SVGAGI (reference sequence). The CDR3 contains 16 residues. V lost 4 bases, J lost 3 bases, and 16 bases lay in between.

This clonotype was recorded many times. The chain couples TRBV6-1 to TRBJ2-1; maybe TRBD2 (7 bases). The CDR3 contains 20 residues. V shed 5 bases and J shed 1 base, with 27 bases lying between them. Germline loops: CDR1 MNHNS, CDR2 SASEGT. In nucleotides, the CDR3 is TGTGCCAGCAGTAAAGTAGCCAGCACGGGGGGCGCCCGGTCCTACAATGAGCAGTTCTTC. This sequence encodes CASSKVASTGGARSYNEQFF.